The rows below give T cell receptor beta chains drawn from one sample of a study of blood T cells in healthy people across ages. MiXCR, run by TCRdb on the 5' RACE reads, gives a single entry per CDR3 protein. The data hold more than 800,000 distinct CDR3 sequences, with less than 35% observed a single time. The specimen was blood. Receptor source: a woman of 80 years or more in good health. Both conserved end residues are part of each CDR3. The order of the fields is V gene, D gene, J gene, clone size, CDR3 DNA, CDR3 protein. D genes are given only for firm matches. Not every row has a clone size; where given, it reads once, few, many or a size class.

>TRBV6-5|NA|TRBJ1-1|NA
TGTGCCAGCAGGACAGGTATTTTGACTGAAGCTTTCTTT
CASRTGILTEAFF
>TRBV9|NA|TRBJ2-3|NA
TGTGCCAGCAGCGCCCTTCCCGGAGGGCCAGTGAACACAGATACGCAGTATTTT
CASSALPGGPVNTDTQYF
>TRBV29-1|NA|TRBJ1-3|NA
TGCAGCGTTGAAGATTGGGGCAGCCGAAACACCATATATTTT
CSVEDWGSRNTIYF
>TRBV6-1|NA|TRBJ2-7|NA
TGTGCCAGCGACCTTCGACAGCTGTCCTACGAGCAGTACTTC
CASDLRQLSYEQYF
>TRBV7-2|NA|TRBJ2-2|NA
TGTGCCAGCAGCTTAGTAGGGATTGTGGGGGGTTTTTCCGGGGAGCTGTTTTTT
CASSLVGIVGGFSGELFF
>TRBV20-1|NA|TRBJ2-7|many
TGCAGTGCTATCCGCGACAGGAACGAGCAGTACTTC
CSAIRDRNEQYF
>TRBV29-1|NA|TRBJ2-3|many
TGCAGCGTTGATGGTCTAGCGAGGTGGGCTACGCAGTATTTT
CSVDGLARWATQYF
>TRBV11-1|NA|TRBJ1-4|few
TGTGCCAGCAGCCCTCCGGGACCGGGCAATGAAAAACTGTTTTTT
CASSPPGPGNEKLFF
>TRBV28|TRBD1|TRBJ2-7|many
TGTGCCAGCAGGACCGGGACAGGGGCCAACGTCTACGAGCAGTACTTC
CASRTGTGANVYEQYF
>TRBV6-6|TRBD1|TRBJ1-2|NA
TGTGCCAGCAGTTACCGGGACAGGGGAGCACTCACCTTC
CASSYRDRGALTF
>TRBV5-1|NA|TRBJ2-2|NA
TGCGCCAGCAGCTTTGGTGGAACACCGGAGGAGCTGTTTTTT
CASSFGGTPEELFF
>TRBV7-6|TRBD2|TRBJ2-7|many
TGTGCCAGCAGCTTTGGTTCCGGGGGGACCTACGAGCAGTACTTC
CASSFGSGGTYEQYF
>TRBV20-1|NA|TRBJ2-7|many
TGCAGTGCTAGAGATTGGCAGGGGGGTTGGGAGCAGTACTTC
CSARDWQGGWEQYF
>TRBV11-2|TRBD2|TRBJ2-1|NA
TGTGCCAGCAGCACCCGGACTAGCAGCAAGGGGAATGAGCAGTTCTTC
CASSTRTSSKGNEQFF
>TRBV19|TRBD1|TRBJ2-7|NA
TGTGCCAGTAGTCTAAAGGCAGGGGGTACGGGTACCTACGAGCAGTACTTC
CASSLKAGGTGTYEQYF
>TRBV30|NA|TRBJ1-6|few
TGTGCCTGGGGACAGAATAATTCACCCCTCCACTTT
CAWGQNNSPLHF
>TRBV7-2|NA|TRBJ2-7|few
TGTGCCAGCAGCTTGAACGACGGCTACGAGCAGTACTTC
CASSLNDGYEQYF
>TRBV7-6|TRBD2|TRBJ2-1|NA
TGTGCCAGCAGCCAAACGGGGGGGCCAGGGGAGCAGTTCTTC
CASSQTGGPGEQFF
>TRBV6-6|TRBD2|TRBJ2-1|many
TGTGCCAGCAGTTACTCTCCACTAGCGGGGGGGCTCGAGCAGTTCTTC
CASSYSPLAGGLEQFF
>TRBV30|NA|TRBJ1-1|NA
TGTGCCTGGACGGACCAGGGAGTCGCTGAAGCTTTCTTT
CAWTDQGVAEAFF
>TRBV12-3/TRBV12-4|NA|TRBJ1-5|many
TGTGCCAGCAGGGGGGTTAGCAATCAGCCCCAGCATTTT
CASRGVSNQPQHF
>TRBV6-6|TRBD1|TRBJ2-2|NA
TGTGCCAGCTATCAATCGGGGGGACAGGGGGCCACCGGGGAGCTGTTTTTT
CASYQSGGQGATGELFF
>TRBV20-1|TRBD2|TRBJ2-5|many
TGCAGTGCCCCTGGACTAGCGGGGAGCGTGGGGACCCAGTACTTC
CSAPGLAGSVGTQYF
>TRBV7-8|TRBD2|TRBJ2-3|many
TGTGCCAGCAGCCGTAGCGGGGGGCAGACAGATACGCAGTATTTT
CASSRSGGQTDTQYF
>TRBV7-2|TRBD1|TRBJ2-6|many
TGTGCCAGCAGCTTAGCTGGACAGGGGGTGTCTGGGGCCAACGTCCTGACTTTC
CASSLAGQGVSGANVLTF
>TRBV6-2/TRBV6-3|NA|TRBJ2-2|NA
TGTGCCAGCAGTTACGGCTATTCCCCGAACACCGGGGAGCTGTTTTTT
CASSYGYSPNTGELFF